Sequencing of this TCR beta chain was carried out in a study of T cell responses to AZD1222 COVID-19 vaccine. The study, taken as a whole, reports: Most donors were white British and more were female, and clonal diversity was possibly underestimated. Two AZD1222 administrations were followed by greater Spike-specific TCR breadth and depth. Of spike-specific TCRs, nearly half reportedly target regions left unmutated in variants. At 160-218 and 743-854, vaccine-associated CD4 TCRs were dominant, and they spanned spike.

Germline trimming cut 8 bases from V and 2 bases from J; bases unmatched to any gene: 10. Germline CDR1 reads MGHDK; CDR2 reads SYGVNS. The CDR3 contains 15 residues. TCRdb's copy holds only in-frame clones and misses some; the assay was immunoSEQ multiplex PCR. The sample contains fewer than 200,000 clones, approximately 90% of which appear only once. With respect to this clone: The antigen is undetermined.

The rearrangement uses TRBV25-1 and TRBJ2-3, with 7 nucleotides matching TRBD1. The sequence derives from an adult in good health. The source material was peripheral blood, sampled on day 0 of MenACWY control vaccination. CDR3 sequence: CASRDDRVSTDTQYF. The CDR3 DNA follows: TGTGCCAGCCGGGATGACAGGGTCTCCACAGATACGCAGTATTTT.